Below are 22 T cell receptor beta chains sequenced from a single sample in a study of T-cell memory formation after mild COVID-19. TCRdb reprocessed the 5' RACE reads with MiXCR, giving one entry per CDR3 protein. The repertoire has about 180,000 distinct CDR3 sequences, about 18% of them found once; the top ten carry roughly 3.7%. Sequences were obtained from PBMCs or a T cell subset sorted from them (not recorded which). Every receptor here comes from a young man who had mild COVID-19 (a few samples of this study predate the infection). Cell type and time point are not known.

This clonotype was counted a single time. The chain couples TRBV2 to TRBJ2-7; 10 nucleotides line up with TRBD2. Germline assignment: CDR1 SNHLY and CDR2 FYNNEI. After removal of 8 bases from V and 1 base from J, the junction contained 2 bases not matched to a gene. The CDR3 totals 13 residues. The CDR3 protein is CASHSGGSYEQYF. For the CDR3, the DNA is TGTGCCAGCCATAGCGGGGGGTCCTACGAGCAGTACTTC.

The chain combines TRBV3-1 with TRBJ1-2; D gene ambiguous. The CDR3 is 12 residues long. V was clipped by 3 bases and J by 8 bases, with 10 bases between them. Germline assignment: CDR1 LGHDT and CDR2 YNNKEL (reference sequence). The CDR3 coding sequence is TGTGCCAGCAGCCAGGCTCGCTGGGGCTACACCTTC. This codes for CASSQARWGYTF.

This clonotype appeared a few times. This chain links TRBV9 with TRBJ2-3; maybe TRBD1 (5 bases). The germline CDR1 and CDR2 sequences are SGDLS and YYNGEE. V was pared by 0 bases and J by 5 bases, with 13 bases between. The CDR3 is made up of 15 amino acids. The CDR3 is CASSVGQGVVDTQYF. As DNA, the CDR3 is TGTGCCAGCAGCGTAGGACAAGGGGTGGTAGATACGCAGTATTTT.

This clonotype has just a few counts. The CDR3: CATSRDLQGAGELFF. CDR3 sequence (DNA): TGTGCCACCAGCAGAGATTTACAGGGCGCCGGGGAGCTGTTTTTT. The rearrangement joins TRBV15 to TRBJ2-2; TRBD1 is a possible D gene (6 bases). This CDR3 comprises 15 residues. Trimming removed 0 bases from V and 6 bases from J, with 11 bases in between. Germline values: CDR1 LNHNV, CDR2 YYDKDF (reference sequence).

This chain joins TRBV5-4 and TRBJ2-3; D perhaps matches TRBD1 (5 bases). Deletions cut 4 bases from V and 2 bases from J, with 14 bases between. The CDR3 totals 15 residues. The V gene's germline CDR1 is SGHNT and CDR2 YYREEE (reference sequence). CDR3 loop: CASSPKGKSTDTQYF. The CDR3 bases are TGTGCCAGCAGCCCCAAGGGGAAGTCCACAGATACGCAGTATTTT.

This chain joins TRBV4-3 and TRBJ1-2; D is unresolved. The CDR3 runs 15 residues. The V gene lost 1 base and the J gene lost 4 bases, with 13 bases spanning the gap. Looked up from germline, CDR1 is LGHNA and CDR2 is YSLEER. The CDR3 sequence: CASSQGRGPGYGYTF. CDR3 DNA: TGCGCCAGCAGCCAAGGTAGAGGGCCGGGCTATGGCTACACCTTC.

This clonotype appeared a few times. The gene calls are TRBV5-1 and TRBJ2-1; D gene uncertain. V was cut by 2 bases and J by 10 bases, with 16 bases left in between. Germline V gene sequence: CDR1 SGHRS, CDR2 YFSETQ. CDR3 length: 14 amino acids. As DNA, the CDR3 is TGCGCCAGCAGCTTTCGCGGCTCCCAGTCCGAGCAGTTCTTC. This codes for CASSFRGSQSEQFF.

This chain links TRBV12-3 or TRBV12-4 with TRBJ2-7, with D unresolved. The CDR3 sequence is 11 residues long. V gave up 3 bases and J gave up 7 bases, with 7 bases separating them. The DNA for the CDR3 is TGTGCCAGCAGTTTGACCGGGGAGCAGTACGTC. This sequence encodes CASSLTGEQYV.

In this sample, this clonotype turned up a few times. The chain joins TRBV28 to TRBJ1-5; D gene uncertain. Trimming took 3 bases from V and 7 from J, leaving 7 bases between them. CDR1 is MDHEN and CDR2 is SYDVKM in the germline V gene. The CDR3 contains 12 residues. The CDR3 sequence is CASSLYQQPQHF. The CDR3 nucleotides are TGTGCCAGCAGTTTGTATCAGCAGCCCCAGCATTTT.

This clonotype was observed a handful of times. The V and J genes are TRBV5-1 and TRBJ1-1; unclear D gene. CDR1 SGHRS and CDR2 YFSETQ come from the germline V gene. This CDR3 contains 15 residues. V lost 0 bases and J lost 0, with 9 bases in between. CDR3 sequence (DNA): TGCGCCAGCAGCTTGGTAAAGCGACTGAACACTGAAGCTTTCTTT. As protein: CASSLVKRLNTEAFF.

This chain uses TRBV5-1 with TRBJ1-6; D unresolved. CDR3 length: 16 residues. The V gene's germline CDR1 is SGHRS and CDR2 YFSETQ. Trimming shortened V by 1 base and J by 5 bases, and 13 bases separated the two germline ends. The chain's CDR3 is CASSLFGQQDNSPLHF. DNA of the CDR3: TGCGCCAGCAGCTTGTTTGGGCAGCAGGATAATTCACCCCTCCACTTT.

This clonotype was observed a few times. V and J are TRBV7-9 and TRBJ2-7; 10 bases match TRBD1. Losses at the gene ends were 4 bases for V and 0 bases for J; bases not matched to a gene: 3. The CDR3 spans 15 residues. Germline CDR1 SEHNR, CDR2 FQNEAQ (reference sequence). Written as DNA, the CDR3 is TGTGCCAGCAGCTCCGGGACAGGGGTCTCCTACGAGCAGTACTTC. This codes for CASSSGTGVSYEQYF.

This clonotype was observed a handful of times. The rearrangement links TRBV6-6 to TRBJ2-7; 10 bases map to TRBD1. Trimming removed 2 bases from V and 3 bases from J; junction bases left unmatched: 4. The CDR3 is made up of 15 amino acids. Per germline, CDR1 MNHNY and CDR2 SVGAGI (reference sequence). The CDR3 DNA reads as TGTGCCAGCAGTTACCTGGGACAGGGGTTCTACGAGCAGTACGTC. Its translation: CASSYLGQGFYEQYV.

The sample holds a few counts of this clonotype. The chain combines TRBV6-5 with TRBJ1-6; D is unclear. V was cut by 2 bases and J by 8 bases, with 13 bases left in between. There are 15 residues in the CDR3. Germline V gives CDR1 MNHEY, CDR2 SVGAGI. CDR3 sequence reads: CASSYGGRAYSPLHF. The DNA of the CDR3 is TGTGCCAGCAGTTACGGAGGAAGGGCCTATTCACCCCTCCACTTT.

This clonotype has more than one count but fewer than ten. This sequence joins TRBV29-1 and TRBJ1-1; 7 nucleotides line up with TRBD1. CDR1 and CDR2 from the germline V gene are SQVTM and ANQGSEA. The J segment lost 8 bases and the V segment lost 7 bases, leaving 7 bases of the junction unmatched. The CDR3 spans 11 residues. The CDR3: CSAEDRTEAFF. CDR3 bases: TGCAGCGCCGAGGACAGGACGGAAGCTTTCTTT.

This clonotype turned up a few times. V and J are TRBV30 and TRBJ2-1; 8 bases match TRBD1. The V segment lost 3 bases and the J segment 5 bases; nucleotides outside the gene matches: 3. The CDR3 length is 13 residues. The germline V gene encodes CDR1 GTSNPN and CDR2 SVGIG (reference sequence). The CDR3 protein is CAWSTGGDNEQFF. In nucleotides, the CDR3 is TGTGCCTGGAGCACAGGGGGAGACAATGAGCAGTTCTTC.

The rearrangement joins TRBV7-9 to TRBJ2-5; D gene ambiguous. The CDR3 runs to 13 residues. Germline V gene sequence: CDR1 SEHNR, CDR2 FQNEAQ (reference sequence). Trimming left V 4 bases short and J 5 bases short, with 11 bases between. CDR3 nucleotides: TGTGCCAGCAGCTCATCAACCCGGGAGACCCAGTACTTC. Protein: CASSSSTRETQYF. Full variable domain (rest looked up from reference TRBV7-9 and TRBJ2-5): DTGVSQNPRHKITKRGQNVTFRCDPISEHNRLYWYRQTLGQGPEFLTYFQNEAQLEKSRLLSDRFSAERPKGSFSTLEIQRTEQGDSAMYLCASSSSTRETQYFGPGTRLLVL.

This clonotype has just a few counts. The chain is built from TRBV6-2 or TRBV6-3 and TRBJ1-2; no clear D gene. The V end was cut by 6 bases, the J end by 3 bases, with 11 bases between. Looked up from germline, CDR1 is MNHEY and CDR2 is SVGEGT. The CDR3 runs to 13 residues. The DNA for the CDR3 is TGTGCCAGCAGCCAGTTGGCTGACTATGGCTACACCTTC. This encodes CASSQLADYGYTF.

The rearrangement joins TRBV7-2 to TRBJ1-2, with D maybe TRBD1 (5 bases). Looked up from germline, CDR1 is SGHTA and CDR2 is FQGNSA. The CDR3 runs 13 residues. With 2 bases removed from V and 7 bases from J, the gap between germline ends came to 11 bases. CDR3 nucleotide sequence: TGTGCCAGCAGCTTAAGAGGGGAGGGTGGCTACACCTTC. Protein: CASSLRGEGGYTF.

This clonotype turned up a few times. This rearrangement joins TRBV2 to TRBJ2-7; D perhaps matches TRBD2 (5 bases). The CDR3 contains 12 residues. The V and J ends lost 6 bases and 3 bases respectively, with 9 bases between them. Looked up from germline, CDR1 is SNHLY and CDR2 is FYNNEI. Here the CDR3 DNA reads TGTGCCAGCAGGGGGAGCGGCTACGAGCAGTACTTC. Translating gives CASRGSGYEQYF.

This clonotype has more than one count but fewer than ten. V and J are TRBV3-1 and TRBJ1-1; 7 bases line up with TRBD1. Trimming took 2 bases from V and 12 from J; bases not matched to a gene: 18. Germline V lookup: CDR1 LGHDT, CDR2 YNNKEL (reference sequence). The CDR3 consists of 16 residues. CDR3 in DNA: TGTGCCAGCAGCCAACGAGGGGACAGTCCAGGGTTCGGGACTTTCTTT. Residues: CASSQRGDSPGFGTFF.

In this sample, this clonotype turned up a few times. The chain combines TRBV5-5 with TRBJ1-5; 8 bases agree with TRBD1. The trim removed 5 bases at V and 6 bases at J, leaving 10 bases unmatched. The CDR3 is 15 amino acids. Per germline, CDR1 SGHKS and CDR2 YYEKEE (reference sequence). The CDR3 region has the DNA TGTGCCAGCAGTTCCGGGACAGGATCGATTCAGCCCCAGCATTTT. This codes for CASSSGTGSIQPQHF.